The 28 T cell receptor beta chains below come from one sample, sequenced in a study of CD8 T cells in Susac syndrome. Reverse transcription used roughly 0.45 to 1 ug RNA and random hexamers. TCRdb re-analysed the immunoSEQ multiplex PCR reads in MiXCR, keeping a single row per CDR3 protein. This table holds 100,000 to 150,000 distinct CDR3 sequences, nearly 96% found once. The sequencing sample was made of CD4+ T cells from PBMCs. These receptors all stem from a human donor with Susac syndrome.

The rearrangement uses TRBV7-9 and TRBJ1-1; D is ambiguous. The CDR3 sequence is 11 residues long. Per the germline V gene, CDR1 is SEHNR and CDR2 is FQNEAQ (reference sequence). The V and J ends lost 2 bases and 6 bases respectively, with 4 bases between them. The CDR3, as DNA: TGTGCCAGCAGCTTACGGTCTGAAGCTTTCTTT. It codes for CASSLRSEAFF.

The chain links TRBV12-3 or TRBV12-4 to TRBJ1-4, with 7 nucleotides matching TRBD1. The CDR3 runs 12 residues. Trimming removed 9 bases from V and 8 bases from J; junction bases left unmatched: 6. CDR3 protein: CASTGQQEKLFF. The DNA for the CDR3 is TGTGCCAGTACGGGACAGCAAGAAAAACTGTTTTTT.

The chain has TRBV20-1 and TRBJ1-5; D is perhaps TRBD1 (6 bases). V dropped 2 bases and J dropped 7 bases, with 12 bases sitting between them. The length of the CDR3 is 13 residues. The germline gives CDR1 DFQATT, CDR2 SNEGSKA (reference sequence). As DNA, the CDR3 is TGCAGTGCTAGAACAGGGATGAGCCAGCCCCAGCATTTT. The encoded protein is CSARTGMSQPQHF.

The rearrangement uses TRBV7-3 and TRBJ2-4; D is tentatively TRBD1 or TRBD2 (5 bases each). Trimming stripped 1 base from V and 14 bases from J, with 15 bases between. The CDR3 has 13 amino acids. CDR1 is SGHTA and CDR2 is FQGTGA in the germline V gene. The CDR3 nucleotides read TGTGCCAGCAGCTTAAACCAAGAGGGGCCGAAGTACTTC. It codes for CASSLNQEGPKYF.

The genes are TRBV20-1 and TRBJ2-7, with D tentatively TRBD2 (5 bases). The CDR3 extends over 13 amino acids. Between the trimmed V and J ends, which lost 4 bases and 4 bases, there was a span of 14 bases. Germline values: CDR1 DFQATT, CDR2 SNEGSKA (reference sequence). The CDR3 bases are TGCAGTGCTACCGCGGGCCTTCGATACGAGCAGTACTTC. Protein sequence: CSATAGLRYEQYF.

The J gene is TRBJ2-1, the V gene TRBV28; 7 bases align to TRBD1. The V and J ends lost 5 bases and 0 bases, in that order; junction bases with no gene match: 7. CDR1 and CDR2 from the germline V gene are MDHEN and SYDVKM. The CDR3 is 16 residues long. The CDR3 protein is CASSPTGSSSYNEQFF. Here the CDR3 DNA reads TGTGCCAGCAGTCCGACAGGGAGTAGCTCCTACAATGAGCAGTTCTTC.

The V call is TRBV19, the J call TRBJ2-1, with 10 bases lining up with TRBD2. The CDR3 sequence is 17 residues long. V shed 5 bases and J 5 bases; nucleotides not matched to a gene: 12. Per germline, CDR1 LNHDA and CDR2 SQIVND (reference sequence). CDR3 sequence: CASSAMGRTSGNNEQFF. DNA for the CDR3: TGTGCCAGTAGTGCAATGGGCCGGACTAGCGGTAACAATGAGCAGTTCTTC.

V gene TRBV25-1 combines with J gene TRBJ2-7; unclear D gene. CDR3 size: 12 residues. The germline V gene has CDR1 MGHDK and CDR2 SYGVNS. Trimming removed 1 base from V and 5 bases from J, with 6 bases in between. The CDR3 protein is CASSEWGNEQYF. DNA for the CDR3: TGTGCCAGCAGTGAATGGGGAAACGAGCAGTACTTC.

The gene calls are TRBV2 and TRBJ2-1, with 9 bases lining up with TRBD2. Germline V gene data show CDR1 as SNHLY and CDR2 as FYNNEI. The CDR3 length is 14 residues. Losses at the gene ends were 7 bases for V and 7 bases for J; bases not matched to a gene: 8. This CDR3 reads CASTASGIGNEQFF. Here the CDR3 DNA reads TGTGCCAGCACTGCTAGCGGGATAGGGAATGAGCAGTTCTTC.

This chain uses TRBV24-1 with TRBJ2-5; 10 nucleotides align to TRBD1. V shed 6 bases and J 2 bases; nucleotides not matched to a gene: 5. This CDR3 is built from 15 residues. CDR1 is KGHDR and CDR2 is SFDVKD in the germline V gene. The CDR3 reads CATSPGQGIQETQYF. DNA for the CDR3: TGTGCCACCAGTCCGGGACAGGGGATACAAGAGACCCAGTACTTC.

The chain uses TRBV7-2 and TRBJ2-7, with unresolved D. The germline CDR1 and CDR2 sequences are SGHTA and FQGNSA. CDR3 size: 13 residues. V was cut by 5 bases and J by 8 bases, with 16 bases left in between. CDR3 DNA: TGTGCCAGCAGCCCGCCGATCTATGGTCAGCAGTACTTC. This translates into CASSPPIYGQQYF.

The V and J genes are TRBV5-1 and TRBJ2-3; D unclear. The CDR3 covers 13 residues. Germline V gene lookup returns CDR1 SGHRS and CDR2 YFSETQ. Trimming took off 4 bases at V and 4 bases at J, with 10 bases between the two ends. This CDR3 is CASSLQIADTQYF. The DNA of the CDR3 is TGCGCCAGCAGCCTCCAAATAGCAGATACGCAGTATTTT.

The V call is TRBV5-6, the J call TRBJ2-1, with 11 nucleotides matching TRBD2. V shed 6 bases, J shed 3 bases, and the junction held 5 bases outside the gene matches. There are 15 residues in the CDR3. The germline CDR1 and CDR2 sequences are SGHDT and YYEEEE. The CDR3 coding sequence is TGTGCCAGCACCCCCGGGACTAGCGGCTACAATGAGCAGTTCTTC. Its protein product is CASTPGTSGYNEQFF.

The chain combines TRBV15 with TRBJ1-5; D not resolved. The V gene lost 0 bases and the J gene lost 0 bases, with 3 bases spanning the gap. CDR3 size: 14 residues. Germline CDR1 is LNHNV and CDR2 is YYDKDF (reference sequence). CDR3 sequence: CATSREISNQPQHF. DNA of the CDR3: TGTGCCACCAGCAGAGAGATTAGCAATCAGCCCCAGCATTTT.

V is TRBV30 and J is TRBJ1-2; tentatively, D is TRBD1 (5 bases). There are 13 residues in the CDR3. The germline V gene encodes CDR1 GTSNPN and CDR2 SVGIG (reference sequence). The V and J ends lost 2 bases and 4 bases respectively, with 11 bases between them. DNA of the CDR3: TGTGCCTGGAGTCCCCCGGGGGGCTATGGCTACACCTTC. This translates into CAWSPPGGYGYTF.

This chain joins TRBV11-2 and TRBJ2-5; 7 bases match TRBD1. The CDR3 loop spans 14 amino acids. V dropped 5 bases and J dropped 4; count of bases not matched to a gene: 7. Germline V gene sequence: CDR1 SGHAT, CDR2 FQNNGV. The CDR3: CASSPRDSRETQYF. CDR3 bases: TGTGCCAGCAGCCCTCGGGACAGTCGAGAGACCCAGTACTTC. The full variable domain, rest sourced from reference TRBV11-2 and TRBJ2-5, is EAGVAQSPRYKIIEKRQSVAFWCNPISGHATLYWYQQILGQGPKLLIQFQNNGVVDDSQLPKDRFSAERLKGVDSTLKIQPAKLEDSAVYLCASSPRDSRETQYFGPGTRLLVL.

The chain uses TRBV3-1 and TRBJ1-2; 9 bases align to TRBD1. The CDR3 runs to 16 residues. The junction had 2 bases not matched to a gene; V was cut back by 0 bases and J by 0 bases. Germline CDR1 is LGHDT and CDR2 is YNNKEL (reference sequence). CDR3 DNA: TGTGCCAGCAGCCAAGATTGGGACAGGGCTAACTATGGCTACACCTTC. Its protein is CASSQDWDRANYGYTF. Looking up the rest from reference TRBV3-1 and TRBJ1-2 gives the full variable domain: DTAVSQTPKYLVTQMGNDKSIKCEQNLGHDTMYWYKQDSKKFLKIMFSYNNKELIINETVPNRFSPKSPDKAHLNLHINSLELGDSAVYFCASSQDWDRANYGYTFGSGTRLTVV.

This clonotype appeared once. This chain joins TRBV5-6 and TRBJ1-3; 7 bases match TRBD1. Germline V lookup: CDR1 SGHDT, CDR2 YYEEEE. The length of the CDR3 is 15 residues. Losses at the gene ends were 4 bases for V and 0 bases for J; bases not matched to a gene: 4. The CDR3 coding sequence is TGTGCCAGCAGCCGAGGGGGCCTCTCTGGAAACACCATATATTTT. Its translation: CASSRGGLSGNTIYF.

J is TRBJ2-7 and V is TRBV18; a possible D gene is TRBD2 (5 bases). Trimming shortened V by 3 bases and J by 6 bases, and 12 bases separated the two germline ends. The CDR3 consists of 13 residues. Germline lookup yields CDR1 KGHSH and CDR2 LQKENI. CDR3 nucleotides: TGTGCCAGCTCACCGTGGCACAGCGGCGAGCAGTACTTC. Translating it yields CASSPWHSGEQYF. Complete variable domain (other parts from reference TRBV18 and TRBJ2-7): NAGVMQNPRHLVRRRGQEARLRCSPMKGHSHVYWYRQLPEEGLKFMVYLQKENIIDESGMPKERFSAEFPKEGPSILRIQQVVRGDSAAYFCASSPWHSGEQYFGPGTRLTVT.

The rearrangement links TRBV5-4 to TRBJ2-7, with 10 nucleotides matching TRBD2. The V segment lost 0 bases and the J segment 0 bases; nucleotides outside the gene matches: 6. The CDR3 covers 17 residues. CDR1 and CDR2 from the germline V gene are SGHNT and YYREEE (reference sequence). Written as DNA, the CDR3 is TGTGCCAGCAGCTTGGACGGACTAGCGGATAGCTCCTACGAGCAGTACTTC. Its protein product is CASSLDGLADSSYEQYF.

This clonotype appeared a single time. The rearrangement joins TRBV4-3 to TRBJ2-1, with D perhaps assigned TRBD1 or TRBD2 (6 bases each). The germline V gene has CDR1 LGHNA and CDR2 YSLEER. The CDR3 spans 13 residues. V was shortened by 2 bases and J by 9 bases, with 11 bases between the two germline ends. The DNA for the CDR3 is TGCGCCAGCAGCCAACGACTAGGGGGTGAGCAGTTCTTC. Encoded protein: CASSQRLGGEQFF.

CDR3 nucleotides: TGTGCCAGCAGCGTTAGGCCAGGGGGCGGCAATGGCTACACCTTC. This translates into CASSVRPGGGNGYTF. The chain carries TRBV9 and TRBJ1-2; TRBD1 matches 8 bases. CDR1 is SGDLS and CDR2 is YYNGEE in the germline V gene. The CDR3 has 15 residues. With V trimmed by 2 bases and J by 6 bases, 9 bases remained unmatched.

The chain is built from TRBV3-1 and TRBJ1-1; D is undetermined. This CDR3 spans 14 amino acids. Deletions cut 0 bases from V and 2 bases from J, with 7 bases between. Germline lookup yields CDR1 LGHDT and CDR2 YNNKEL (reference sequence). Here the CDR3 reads CASSQDGPNTEAFF. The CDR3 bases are TGTGCCAGCAGCCAAGACGGACCAAACACTGAAGCTTTCTTT.

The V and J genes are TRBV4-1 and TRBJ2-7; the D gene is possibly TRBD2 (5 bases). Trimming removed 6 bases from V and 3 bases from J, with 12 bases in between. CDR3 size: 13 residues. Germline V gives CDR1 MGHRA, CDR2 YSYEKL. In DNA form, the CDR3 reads TGCGCCAGCAGGGAAGGAGGTAGCTACGAGCAGTACTTC. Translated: CASREGGSYEQYF.

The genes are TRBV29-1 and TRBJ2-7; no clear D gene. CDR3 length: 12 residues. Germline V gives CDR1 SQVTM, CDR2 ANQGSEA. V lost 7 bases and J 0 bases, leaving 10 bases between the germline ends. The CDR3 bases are TGCAGCGCCCGGGCAAGCTCCTACGAGCAGTACTTC. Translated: CSARASSYEQYF.

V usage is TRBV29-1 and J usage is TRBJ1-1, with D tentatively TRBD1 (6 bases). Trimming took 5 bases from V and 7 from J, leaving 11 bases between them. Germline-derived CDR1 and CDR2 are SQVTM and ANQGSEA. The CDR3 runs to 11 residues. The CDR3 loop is CSVQGKGEAFF. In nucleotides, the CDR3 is TGCAGCGTTCAGGGGAAGGGTGAAGCTTTCTTT.

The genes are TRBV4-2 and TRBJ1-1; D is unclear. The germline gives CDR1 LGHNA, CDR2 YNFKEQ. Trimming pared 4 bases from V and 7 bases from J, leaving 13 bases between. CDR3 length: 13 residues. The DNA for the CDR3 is TGTGCCAGCAGCCGAGAAGCCGTTGGTGAAGCTTTCTTT. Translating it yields CASSREAVGEAFF.

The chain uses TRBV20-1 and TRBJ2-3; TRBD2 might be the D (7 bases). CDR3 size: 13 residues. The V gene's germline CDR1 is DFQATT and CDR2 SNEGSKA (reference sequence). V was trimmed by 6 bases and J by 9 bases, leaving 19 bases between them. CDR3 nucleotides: TGCAGTGCCTGGTATGACTCGGGGGGCACGCAGTATTTT. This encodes CSAWYDSGGTQYF.